The clone carrying this TCR beta chain came up once. Its antigen is unknown. The length of the CDR3 is 16 residues. The germline V gene has CDR1 SGHAT and CDR2 FQDESV (reference sequence). V shed 5 bases and J shed 0 bases, with 13 bases lying between them. At least one PBMC sample before ART and at least two after were required. The data stem from a study of long-term antiretroviral therapy in people with HIV. Study results and caveats: The ART regimens used between the mid-2000s and the late 2010s may be less effective than current ones.

Survey level was the resolution at which the v3.0 immunoSEQ assay ran. Profiled with immunoSEQ multiplex PCR; TCRdb holds only in-frame clones, not every one. The sample holds approximately 13,000 clones; about nine tenths are singletons and the top ten take 20% to 25%. The source was unsorted PBMCs, collected 2.1 years after starting antiretroviral therapy. The gene calls are TRBV11-1 and TRBJ2-2; D unresolved. The receptor was isolated from a woman in her thirties or forties with HIV. Written as DNA, the CDR3 is TGTGCCAGCAGCCCAGGCTCAAATCCGAACACCGGGGAGCTGTTTTTT. As protein: CASSPGSNPNTGELFF. Full variable domain (missing parts from reference TRBV11-1 and TRBJ2-2): EAEVAQSPRYKITEKSQAVAFWCDPISGHATLYWYRQILGQGPELLVQFQDESVVDDSQLPKDRFSAERLKGVDSTLKIQPAELGDSAMYLCASSPGSNPNTGELFFGEGSRLTVL.